The following is a T cell receptor beta chain sequence with its context. Antigen: not known. This entry comes from a study of T cells after posttransplantation cyclophosphamide. The assay was immunoSEQ multiplex PCR, and TCRdb's table has in-frame clones only and misses some. The repertoire consists of approximately 13,000 clones, with approximately 82% occurring once and the leading ten covering over 0.65%. Study observations and caveats: Later blood repertoires were often dominated by clones from the donor CD8+ memory compartment. Recipient CMV seropositivity and CMV reactivation strongly tracked TRB clonality. TRB overlap between skin or GI tissue T cells and blood was limited.

This CDR3 is built from 15 residues. CDR1 SEHNR and CDR2 FQNEAQ come from the germline V gene (reference sequence). Trimming removed 3 bases from V and 6 bases from J, with 17 bases in between. This TCR was recovered from a man between 50 and 59 years old in good health, CMV-negative, and a related stem cell transplant donor. What was sequenced was memory CD4+ T cells sorted from PBMCs. This chain joins TRBV7-9 and TRBJ1-1; D remains unclear. CDR3 bases: TGTGCCAGCAGCTTCCCCGTTTCAGAGGGTCCTGAAGCTTTCTTT. Protein: CASSFPVSEGPEAFF.